Below, 17 T cell receptor beta chains from the same sample are listed, as sequenced in a study of T cell repertoires in cytomegalovirus infection. From the reads, TCRdb called clonotypes with MiXCR, one entry per CDR3 protein. The sample holds some 940,000 distinct CDR3 sequences; more than 25% are singletons and the top ten take around an eighth. No antigen has been assigned to these receptors. The source was cultured CD8+ T cells from PBMCs, collected from culture after CMV antigen stimulation. Receptors were obtained from a human donor in good health (CMV status not recorded). Some clones in this sample may be carry-over from other donors' samples.

The gene calls are TRBV20-1 and TRBJ1-2; D possibly corresponds to TRBD1 (5 bases). The CDR3 runs to 14 residues. Germline V CDR1 and CDR2: DFQATT, SNEGSKA (reference sequence). With 3 bases removed from V and 4 bases from J, the gap between germline ends came to 15 bases. CDR3 DNA sequence: TGCAGTGCTAGGGACAAAGGACACCGCTATGGCTACACCTTC. It encodes CSARDKGHRYGYTF.

The chain uses TRBV15 and TRBJ1-5; D is uncertain. The germline gives CDR1 LNHNV, CDR2 YYDKDF (reference sequence). This CDR3 spans 14 amino acids. The ends were cut back, 0 bases at V and 0 bases at J, with 3 bases in the middle. The CDR3 coding sequence is TGTGCCACCAGCAGAGATCTTAGCAATCAGCCCCAGCATTTT. This encodes CATSRDLSNQPQHF.

This clonotype has more than one count but fewer than ten. The chain couples TRBV7-9 to TRBJ2-7, with 7 bases matching TRBD2. J gave up 1 base and V 1 base, and 7 bases lay outside the gene matches. This CDR3 has 16 amino acids. Germline V gene sequence: CDR1 SEHNR, CDR2 FQNEAQ (reference sequence). This CDR3 reads CASSLGRGIASYEQYF. The CDR3 nucleotides read TGTGCCAGCAGCTTAGGGCGGGGGATCGCATCCTACGAGCAGTACTTC.

This clonotype was observed a handful of times. This rearrangement joins TRBV11-1 to TRBJ2-1, with D possibly being TRBD1 (6 bases). CDR1 and CDR2 (germline): SGHAT, FQDESV (reference sequence). V lost 5 bases and J 3 bases, leaving 17 bases between the germline ends. This CDR3 spans 16 amino acids. The CDR3, as DNA: TGTGCCAGCAGCCCAAGTAGAAGACAGGACTACAATGAGCAGTTCTTC. The encoded protein is CASSPSRRQDYNEQFF.

The V call is TRBV7-9, the J call TRBJ2-7; perhaps TRBD2 as D (5 bases). The CDR3 has 13 residues. Germline CDR1 reads SEHNR; CDR2 reads FQNEAQ (reference sequence). V was trimmed by 9 bases and J by 3 bases, leaving 15 bases between them. The CDR3 protein is CASRRTELYEQYV. For the CDR3, the DNA is TGTGCCAGTAGGCGGACTGAACTCTACGAGCAGTACGTC.

The chain uses TRBV2 and TRBJ2-7, with D possibly called TRBD1 or TRBD2 (5 bases each). Trimming left V 4 bases short and J 3 bases short, with 16 bases between. Germline CDR1 SNHLY, CDR2 FYNNEI. The CDR3 contains 15 residues. CDR3 sequence (DNA): TGTGCCAGCAGTGGGTACCGGGACCAGTACTACGAGCAGTACGTC. It is translated as CASSGYRDQYYEQYV.

A few counts support this clonotype. This sequence joins TRBV7-9 and TRBJ2-5; D not certain. The germline V and J ends were trimmed by 5 bases and 0 bases, with 10 bases remaining between them. The CDR3 consists of 14 residues. Germline values: CDR1 SEHNR, CDR2 FQNEAQ (reference sequence). CDR3 protein: CASSPRANQETQYF. The CDR3 region has the DNA TGTGCCAGCAGCCCCCGGGCAAACCAAGAGACCCAGTACTTC.

This clonotype was seen only a few times. J is TRBJ2-3 and V is TRBV20-1, with no clear D. The CDR3 covers 13 residues. Germline V gene lookup returns CDR1 DFQATT and CDR2 SNEGSKA (reference sequence). The V end was cut by 3 bases, the J end by 1 base, with 8 bases between. The DNA of the CDR3 is TGCAGTGCTAGTTATCACGGCACAGATACGCAGTATTTT. Amino acids: CSASYHGTDTQYF.

This clonotype turned up a few times. This rearrangement joins TRBV24-1 to TRBJ2-3, with unresolved D. The CDR3 is made up of 16 amino acids. Germline values: CDR1 KGHDR, CDR2 SFDVKD. V lost 3 bases to trimming and J lost 2 bases, with 14 bases between them. The CDR3 bases are TGTGCCACCAGTGATCCCCCCCGGACGGACACAGATACGCAGTATTTT. It encodes CATSDPPRTDTDTQYF.

V is TRBV11-2 and J is TRBJ2-2; unclear D gene. Germline V gene sequence: CDR1 SGHAT, CDR2 FQNNGV. The V end lost 6 bases, the J end lost 8 bases, and 16 bases lay between the germline ends. The CDR3 is 14 amino acids. The CDR3 DNA reads TGTGCCAGCAGGGCCCCTCGCTCCCAGGGGGAGCTGTTTTTT. Its protein product is CASRAPRSQGELFF.

The chain is built from TRBV10-3 and TRBJ2-1; unclear D gene. The V end was cut by 10 bases, the J end by 5 bases, with 9 bases between. Germline V gene sequence: CDR1 ENHRY, CDR2 SYGVKD. This CDR3 comprises 11 residues. The CDR3: CATHYDNEQFF. The CDR3 region has the DNA TGTGCCACCCACTACGACAATGAGCAGTTCTTC.

This clonotype was counted ten times or more. The junction shows a germline mismatch at one end, possibly a read error. This rearrangement joins TRBV4-1 to TRBJ1-4; D gene uncertain. The length of the CDR3 is 12 residues. CDR1 is MGHRA, CDR2 YSYEKL, per germline. The CDR3 DNA is TGCGCCAGCAGCCAAGCTAAAGAAAAACTGTTTTTT. It codes for CASSQAKEKLFF.

The chain couples TRBV12-5 to TRBJ2-1, with a possible D match to TRBD1 (6 bases). Trimming cost V 3 bases and J 6 bases, with 21 bases left between them. The V gene's germline CDR1 is LGHNT and CDR2 FRNRAP. CDR3 length: 17 amino acids. CDR3: CASGFSLQGVLGNEQFF. The CDR3 DNA is TGTGCTAGTGGTTTCTCCTTACAGGGAGTATTGGGCAATGAGCAGTTCTTC.

A few counts support this clonotype. The chain combines TRBV6-5 with TRBJ2-3; 12 positions agree with TRBD2. The CDR3 is made up of 17 amino acids. Trimming took 6 bases from V and 0 from J; bases not matched to a gene: 7. CDR1 is MNHEY and CDR2 is SVGAGI in the germline V gene. The CDR3 spells CASSFPGLAGSTDTQYF. The CDR3 nucleotides read TGTGCCAGCAGCTTCCCTGGACTAGCGGGGAGCACAGATACGCAGTATTTT.

At least ten counts were recorded for this clonotype. The rearrangement uses TRBV7-2 and TRBJ1-1; 9 nucleotides agree with TRBD1. The CDR3 is made up of 15 amino acids. The V gene's germline CDR1 is SGHTA and CDR2 FQGNSA. The V gene end was trimmed by 2 bases and the J gene end by 5 bases; junction bases not matched to a gene: 6. The CDR3 DNA follows: TGTGCCAGCAGCTTAACCGGGACAGGGAATACTGAAGCTTTCTTT. Protein product: CASSLTGTGNTEAFF.

This clonotype has only a few counts. For the CDR3, the DNA is TGTGCCAGCAGCTTAGTGAGCGGGGGGGCCCATGAGCAGTTCTTC. Translation gives CASSLVSGGAHEQFF. This chain joins TRBV11-3 and TRBJ2-1, with 10 bases aligning to TRBD2. Per the germline V gene, CDR1 is SGHNT and CDR2 is YENEEA. The CDR3 consists of 15 residues. V was pared by 1 base and J by 8 bases, with 5 bases of the junction left unmatched.

This clonotype was counted only a few times. V and J are TRBV7-9 and TRBJ1-5; the match to TRBD1 covers 8 bases. Trimming removed 5 bases from V and 3 bases from J; junction bases left unmatched: 9. The CDR3 is 16 amino acids. Germline-derived CDR1 and CDR2 are SEHNR and FQNEAQ (reference sequence). The CDR3 reads CASSDRDRGYNQPQHF. The CDR3 bases are TGTGCCAGCAGCGATAGAGACAGGGGCTACAATCAGCCCCAGCATTTT.